The sequence of this TCR beta chain was determined in a study of follicular helper T cells after annual influenza vaccination. Study background: Across the 2013-2014, 2014-2015 and 2015-2016 vaccination seasons, some subjects were resampled.

The assay was immunoSEQ multiplex PCR, and TCRdb's table has in-frame clones only and misses some. The sample includes 750 to 900 clones, about three quarters of them seen just once. Time point specified: 2015-2016 season, pre-vaccination. The TCR sequence derives from an adult who received the influenza vaccine. Source: CXCR5+ CD38+ circulating T follicular helper cells from blood, taken on the day of influenza vaccination. Subset in this sample: circulating Tfh, non-naive CD4+CXCR5+PD-1+ (ICOS+CD38+ or ICOS-CD38-).

Here the CDR3 DNA reads TGTGCCAGCAGCTTAGATCGGCTAGTTGCGAACGAGCAGTACTTC. Its translation: CASSLDRLVANEQYF. The chain links TRBV11-2 to TRBJ2-7; the D is unclear. The CDR3 is 15 residues long. V was cut by 0 bases and J by 5 bases, with 14 bases left in between. Germline V gene data show CDR1 as SGHAT and CDR2 as FQNNGV.